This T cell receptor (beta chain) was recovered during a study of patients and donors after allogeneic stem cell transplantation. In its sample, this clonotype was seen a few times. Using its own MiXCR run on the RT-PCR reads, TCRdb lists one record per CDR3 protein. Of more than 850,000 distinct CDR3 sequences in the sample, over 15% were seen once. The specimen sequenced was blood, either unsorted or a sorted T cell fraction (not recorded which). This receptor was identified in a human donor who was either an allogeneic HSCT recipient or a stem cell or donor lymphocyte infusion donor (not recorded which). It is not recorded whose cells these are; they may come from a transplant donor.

Written as DNA, the CDR3 is TGCAGTGCTAGAGAATCGTCAGGGGGAACCAATGAAGCTTTCTTT. This codes for CSARESSGGTNEAFF. This chain joins TRBV20-1 and TRBJ1-1, with TRBD1 identical over 7 bases. The CDR3 is 15 residues long. V was pared by 0 bases and J by 7 bases, with 11 bases of the junction left unmatched. Per the germline V gene, CDR1 is DFQATT and CDR2 is SNEGSKA (reference sequence).